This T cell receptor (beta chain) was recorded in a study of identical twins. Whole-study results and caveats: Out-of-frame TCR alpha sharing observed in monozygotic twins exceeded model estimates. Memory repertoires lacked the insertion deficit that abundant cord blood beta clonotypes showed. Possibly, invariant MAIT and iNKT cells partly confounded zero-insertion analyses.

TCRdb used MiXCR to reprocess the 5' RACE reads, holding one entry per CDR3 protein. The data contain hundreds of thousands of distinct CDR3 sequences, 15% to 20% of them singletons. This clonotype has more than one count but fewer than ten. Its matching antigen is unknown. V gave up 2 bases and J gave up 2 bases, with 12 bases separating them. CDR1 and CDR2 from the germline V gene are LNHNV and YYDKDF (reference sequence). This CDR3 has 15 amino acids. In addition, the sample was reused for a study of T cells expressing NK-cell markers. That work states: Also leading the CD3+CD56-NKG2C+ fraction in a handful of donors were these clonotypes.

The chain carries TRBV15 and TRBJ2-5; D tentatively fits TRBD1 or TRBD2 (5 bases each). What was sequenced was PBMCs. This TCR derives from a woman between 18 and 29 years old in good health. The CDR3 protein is CATSRYRDPQETQYF. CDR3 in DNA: TGTGCCACCAGCAGATACCGGGACCCACAAGAGACCCAGTACTTC.